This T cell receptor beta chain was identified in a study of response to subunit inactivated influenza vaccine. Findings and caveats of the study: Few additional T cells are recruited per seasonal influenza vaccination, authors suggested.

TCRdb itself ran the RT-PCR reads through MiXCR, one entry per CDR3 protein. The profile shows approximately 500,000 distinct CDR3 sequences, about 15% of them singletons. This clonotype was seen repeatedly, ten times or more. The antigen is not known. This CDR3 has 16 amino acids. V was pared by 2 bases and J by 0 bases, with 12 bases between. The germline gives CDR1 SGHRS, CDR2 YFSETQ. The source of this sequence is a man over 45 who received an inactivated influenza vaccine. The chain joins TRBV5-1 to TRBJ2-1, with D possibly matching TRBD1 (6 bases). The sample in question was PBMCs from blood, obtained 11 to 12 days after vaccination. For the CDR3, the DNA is TGCGCCAGCAGCTTAGGTGGGGGCTTCTCCTACAATGAGCAGTTCTTC. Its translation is CASSLGGGFSYNEQFF.